This T cell receptor beta chain was identified in a study of a mutant IDH1 vaccine in newly diagnosed glioma (dated by TCRdb to the early 2020s). With regard to the full study: Patients received eight vaccinations in weeks 1, 3, 5, 7, 11, 15, 19 and 23, corresponding to visits V03 through V10. Vaccination began 4-6 weeks after radiotherapy alone, or alongside temozolomide cycles in the chemotherapy-containing groups. Of the approximately 30 treated patients, approximately 60% were male and approximately 38% were female, and the mean age was 40.4 years. Prior to enrollment, standard therapy consisting of radiotherapy alone, temozolomide alone, or radiochemotherapy with temozolomide had been administered to patients, with the combination being received by most patients. Six visits were used for peripheral blood collection: V03 (baseline), V05, V07, V10, V12 and V13. For exploratory analyses, 25 to 30 treated patients had longitudinal TCRB deep sequencing done wherever samples were available. General findings and caveats noted by the study authors: Immune responses induced by the vaccine were seen in roughly 95% of patients across multiple MHC alleles. It was noted by the authors that analyses of patient blood samples could not be reproduced owing to sample limitations. Selection of PBMC samples for TCRB deep sequencing was based on availability. Pseudoprogression appeared unrelated to alterations in the top peripheral T cell clonotypes detected by TCRB sequencing.

The time point label, read with the paper, signifies: week 5, during vaccination. A 20-mer mutant IDH1 peptide at 300 micrograms in Montanide made up each vaccine dose, which was injected subcutaneously together with topical imiquimod. Newly diagnosed WHO grade 3 or 4 IDH1-mutant astrocytomas showing loss of nuclear ATRX were present in the donors. The samples were drawn from NOA16, a multicentre, single-arm, open-label phase I trial in Germany that tested a mutant IDH1 peptide vaccine in humans for the first time. Genomic DNA for TCRB sequencing was extracted from EDTA blood using the DNeasy Blood and Tissue Kit. With regard to this clone: What this receptor recognizes is not known. No base quality values were provided; no much bigger clone lies one nucleotide off.

Library preparation used the immunoSEQ multiplex PCR assay. Rearranged TCR beta chain sequences were amplified with the hsTCRB Kit following the manufacturer's protocol. An Illumina MiSeq was used to sequence the TCRB libraries. Turning to the authors' computational methods: The proprietary platform of the kit vendor was used for demultiplexing, trimming and gene mapping. TCRdb stores this immuneACCESS table with in-frame sequences only. Part of the clones is absent; in the studies checked, under half of the shortfall reflects unresolved V genes, and no reason is known for the rest. The V and J calls and clone size are taken from that table; D and trimming were inferred from the DNA. The sample table records some 25,000 clones; 77% of these occur just once. Around 9% of the sample is taken by the ten largest. The V end loses 3 bases and the J end loses 5 bases, and a stretch of 14 bases separates them. The CDR3 has 15 amino acids, counting the end cysteine and phenylalanine. The retained sequence is limited to the CDR3, 45 bases, with the frame set at the first base. The germline V gene encodes CDR1 KGHSH and CDR2 LQKENI.

This TCR derives from a man aged 40-49 years with glioma. The chain is encoded by TRBV18 joined to TRBJ1-3, and the D gene may be TRBD1, 6 bases matching. The sequencing used PBMCs, collected from a glioma patient whose treatment included an IDH1 peptide vaccine. The CDR3 amino acid sequence is: CASSPQDSSRNTIYF. The sequence in DNA is TGTGCCAGCTCACCTCAGGACAGCTCAAGAAACACCATATATTTT. Full variable domain (CDR3 extended with the reference TRBV18 and TRBJ1-3 proteins): NAGVMQNPRHLVRRRGQEARLRCSPMKGHSHVYWYRQLPEEGLKFMVYLQKENIIDESGMPKERFSAEFPKEGPSILRIQQVVRGDSAAYFCASSPQDSSRNTIYFGEGSWLTVV.